The 2 T cell receptor beta chains below all came from one sample that was sequenced in a study of blood T cell repertoires in COVID-19. Clones were sequenced by immunoSEQ multiplex PCR, and TCRdb holds only the in-frame ones, with some missing. Counted here are fewer than 400,000 clones, 70% to 90% occurring once; the ten biggest clones make up about 4.2%. Material for sequencing was PBMCs or T cells enriched from blood (not recorded which). Receptors were obtained from a man under 40 who had recovered from COVID-19.

This chain links TRBV19 with TRBJ2-1; 11 nucleotides agree with TRBD1. V shed 2 bases and J 8 bases; nucleotides not matched to a gene: 8. This CDR3 is 16 amino acids long. CDR1 is LNHDA, CDR2 SQIVND, per germline (reference sequence). CDR3 sequence reads: CASSITGQGAIYEQFF. For the CDR3, the DNA is TGTGCCAGTAGTATAACCGGACAGGGGGCAATCTATGAGCAGTTCTTC.

This clone has a handful of counts. The chain combines TRBV4-1 with TRBJ1-5; possibly TRBD1 for D (5 bases). With 0 bases removed from V and 11 bases from J, the gap between germline ends came to 17 bases. CDR1 MGHRA and CDR2 YSYEKL come from the germline V gene. The CDR3 runs 15 residues. CDR3 in DNA: TGCGCCAGCAGCCAAGATCAGGCGGGGCTCGGGGCCCAGCATTTT. Translated, it gives CASSQDQAGLGAQHF.